Listed below are T cell receptor beta chains from one sample, sequenced in a study of CD8 T cells in ankylosing spondylitis. TCRdb fed the 5' RACE reads into MiXCR, producing one record per CDR3 protein. The sample consists of under 200,000 distinct CDR3 sequences, 11% of them appearing once. Sequenced material: blood, either unsorted or a sorted T cell fraction (not recorded which). The source is a male donor with ankylosing spondylitis or in good health (not recorded which). CDR3s include the opening cysteine and the closing phenylalanine or tryptophan. The D gene is left open where the match is weak. Only part of the rows carry a size: once, few, many, or a class if the clone is expanded.

size	V	J	D	DNA	CDR3
few	TRBV7-2	TRBJ2-5	.	TGTGCCAGCACCCCTCAGGAGGGAGCCCAGTACTTC	CASTPQEGAQYF
many	TRBV10-3	TRBJ2-7	.	TGTGCCATCAGTGAATTCGCAGGACAGAGGAATTACGAGCAGTACTTC	CAISEFAGQRNYEQYF
many	TRBV5-1	TRBJ2-1	TRBD2	TGCGCCAGCAGCCCTTTAGCGGGAACCTCCTACAATGAGCAGTTCTTC	CASSPLAGTSYNEQFF
many	TRBV5-1	TRBJ2-7	.	TGCGCCAGCAGCTTGGCGGGACACCCCTCCTACGAGCAGTACTTC	CASSLAGHPSYEQYF
.	TRBV6-5	TRBJ2-1	.	TGTGCCAGCAGTTCCTCACCCGCGTCGGATGAGCAGTTCTTC	CASSSSPASDEQFF
.	TRBV12-5	TRBJ2-3	TRBD1	TGTGCTAGTGGTTTTAACAGGGGGAGTCTCACGGGTTTGCAGTATTTT	CASGFNRGSLTGLQYF
few	TRBV5-1	TRBJ1-1	.	TGCGCCAGCAGCTTGAGGGTCGGGCTCCTGATGAACACTGAAGCTTTCTTT	CASSLRVGLLMNTEAFF
many	TRBV18	TRBJ1-6	.	TGTGCCAGCTCACCCGACGACAGAGTTTCACCCCTCCACTTT	CASSPDDRVSPLHF
few	TRBV24-1	TRBJ2-2	.	TGTGCCACCGGGGCTAGACAGGCCGCGAACACCGGGGAGCTGTTTTTT	CATGARQAANTGELFF
.	TRBV20-1	TRBJ1-2	TRBD1	TGCAGTGCTAGAGACGGACAGGGGGCACCCGGCTACACCTTC	CSARDGQGAPGYTF
many	TRBV20-1	TRBJ2-1	.	TGCAGTGCTAGAGATTCGAGACTCGGACTGTACAATGAGCAGTTCTTC	CSARDSRLGLYNEQFF
.	TRBV11-2	TRBJ2-6	.	TGTGCCAGCAGCATTAGGGGAACTGGGGCCAACGTCCTGACTTTC	CASSIRGTGANVLTF
few	TRBV11-1	TRBJ2-2	.	TGTGCCAGCAGCTTATCACGGGGTTCCGGGGAGCTGTTTTTT	CASSLSRGSGELFF
many	TRBV15	TRBJ2-5	.	TGTGCCACCACGGGGGATGAGACCCAGTACTTC	CATTGDETQYF
many	TRBV29-1	TRBJ2-1	TRBD1	TGCAGCGCCACCCCGACAGGGGCGCGTGAGCAGTTCTTC	CSATPTGAREQFF
many	TRBV12-3/TRBV12-4	TRBJ1-2	.	TGTGCCAGCAGTCCCACAGTGATCTATGGCTACACCTTC	CASSPTVIYGYTF
.	TRBV7-2	TRBJ2-1	.	TGTGCCAGCAGCTTAGCGGGGGGGCCCGATGAGCAGTTCTTC	CASSLAGGPDEQFF
once	TRBV11-2	TRBJ2-1	TRBD2	TGTGCCAGCACCCAAGGGCTAGCGGGGGGGCTGGTCTACAATGAGCAGTTCTTC	CASTQGLAGGLVYNEQFF
.	TRBV7-2	TRBJ2-5	.	TGTGCCAGCAGCTCAATTCCAGGCGGGCAAGAGACCCAGTACTTC	CASSSIPGGQETQYF
many	TRBV10-3	TRBJ2-7	.	TGTGCCATCAGTGGGGGTTCAGGGGCCTACGAGCAGTACTTC	CAISGGSGAYEQYF
many	TRBV29-1	TRBJ1-1	.	TGCAGCGTCCCTCGGGACGGTATGAACACTGAAGCTTTCTTT	CSVPRDGMNTEAFF
many	TRBV5-1	TRBJ1-1	.	TGCGCCAGCAGCCTCCAAAGGGCCGGCATGAACACTGAAGCTTTCTTT	CASSLQRAGMNTEAFF
many	TRBV5-1	TRBJ2-2	.	TGCGCCAGCAGCTTGGCCTCAGTCTCCGGGGAGCTGTTTTTT	CASSLASVSGELFF
many	TRBV20-1	TRBJ1-4	.	TGCAGTGCCCTCGACAGAGCAACTAATGAAAAACTGTTTTTT	CSALDRATNEKLFF
few	TRBV11-2	TRBJ2-3	TRBD2	TGTGCCAGCAGCTCGTTCAAAGCGAGCGGGGGAAGGTTAACGCAGTATTTT	CASSSFKASGGRLTQYF
few	TRBV6-5	TRBJ1-5	.	TGTGCCAGCAGTTCCGAGGGAACCAATCAGCCCCAGCATTTT	CASSSEGTNQPQHF
.	TRBV10-2	TRBJ2-5	TRBD1	TGCGCCAGCAGTGAGGGACAGGACGGATGGGAGACCCAGTACTTC	CASSEGQDGWETQYF
many	TRBV12-3/TRBV12-4	TRBJ2-4	TRBD2	TGTGCCAGCAGTTCTAGATTGAGGGGACTATCGGTTGGTGGAAGAGCCAAAAACATTCAGTACTTC	CASSSRLRGLSVGGRAKNIQYF
many	TRBV10-2	TRBJ2-2	.	TGCGCCAGCAGTGAGATCGACAGAATGAACACCGGGGAGCTGTTTTTT	CASSEIDRMNTGELFF
many	TRBV27	TRBJ2-3	.	TGTGCCAGCAGTTTATTCCAGGGAACCAGCACAGATACGCAGTATTTT	CASSLFQGTSTDTQYF
many	TRBV28	TRBJ1-2	.	TGTGCCACGCCCAGGGTGGGGAACTATGGCTACACCTTC	CATPRVGNYGYTF
many	TRBV5-1	TRBJ2-7	.	TGCGCCAGCAGCTTGGAAGCAGCCGACTTTAACGAGCAGTACTTC	CASSLEAADFNEQYF
.	TRBV19	TRBJ1-4	.	TGTGCCAGTAGTTTGACAGGATACGCAACTAATGAAAAACTGTTTTTT	CASSLTGYATNEKLFF
many	TRBV6-1	TRBJ2-1	.	TGTGCCAGCAGTCCCCCGACCCTCAATGAGCAGTTCTTC	CASSPPTLNEQFF
many	TRBV3-1	TRBJ2-3	TRBD2	TGTGCCAGCAGCCAAGAGACGGGACTAGACACAGATACGCAGTATTTT	CASSQETGLDTDTQYF
many	TRBV7-8	TRBJ2-4	.	TGTGCCAGCAGCTTATTGGGCGGGGAGGCCAAAAACATTCAGTACTTC	CASSLLGGEAKNIQYF
.	TRBV20-1	TRBJ2-1	TRBD2	TGCAGTGCAATAACTAGCGGGGGGGCGGACGAGCAGTTCTTC	CSAITSGGADEQFF
.	TRBV6-2/TRBV6-3	TRBJ1-5	.	TGTGCCAGCCACCCGCTCCGAAATAGCAATCAGCCCCAGCATTTT	CASHPLRNSNQPQHF
few	TRBV11-2	TRBJ2-2	.	TGTGCCAGCAGCATCCACCCGAACACCGGGGAGCTGTTTTTT	CASSIHPNTGELFF
.	TRBV29-1	TRBJ2-2	.	TGCAGCGGATATTCAGGGGGGAGCACCGGGGAGCTGTTTTTT	CSGYSGGSTGELFF
few	TRBV2	TRBJ1-6	TRBD1	TGTGCCAGCGAGCGGGACAGCTCCTATAATTCACCCCTCCACTTT	CASERDSSYNSPLHF
.	TRBV27	TRBJ2-2	.	TGTGCCAGCAGTTTATCAGGGTCCAACACCGGGGAGCTGTTTTTT	CASSLSGSNTGELFF
many	TRBV5-6	TRBJ2-1	.	TGTGCCAGCTTGACGGCGGGGAGCTCCTACAATGAGCAGTTCTTC	CASLTAGSSYNEQFF